This record concerns one TCR beta chain sequence. This specimen comes from a study of monozygotic twins with inflammatory bowel disease. UMIs with a 6-nucleotide sample barcode were added by template switching. TCRdb reprocessed the 5' RACE reads and keeps a single row for each CDR3 protein, giving no DNA. In total, the table holds about 110,000 distinct CDR3 sequences. The sample comprised blood. The sequence was collected from a human donor with ulcerative colitis or Crohn's disease, or a healthy co-twin of an affected twin (not recorded which).

The CDR3 spells CASSVGLTGTYEQYF. The chain uses TRBV9 and TRBJ2-7; lacking DNA, the TRBD1 call made by TCRdb goes unchecked. Germline V gene lookup returns CDR1 SGDLS and CDR2 YYNGEE. The CDR3 covers 15 residues.